This passage covers 27 T cell receptor beta chains from one sample sequenced in a study of cytomegalovirus exposure and HLA in healthy donors (TCRdb year 2017). Preparation of the library involved the immunoSEQ multiplex PCR assay. A mixture of 60 forward primers for TCR Vbeta segments and 13 reverse primers for TCR Jbeta segments was used in the multiplex PCR. TCRdb mirrors the immuneACCESS table, restricted to in-frame sequences. Some clones are absent from its copies; in checked studies, under half trace to an unresolved V gene, and the reason for the others is unknown. Counted in this sample were about 140,000 clones; 70% to 85% of them appeared once. More than 1.5% of the sample is held by the ten biggest clonotypes. Sequencing used PBMCs. Every receptor here comes from a woman between 35 and 50 years old in good health and CMV-seronegative.

The J gene is TRBJ2-5, the V gene TRBV18; the D gene is possibly TRBD1 (5 bases). Looked up from germline, CDR1 is KGHSH and CDR2 is LQKENI. The CDR3 loop spans 14 amino acids. V lost 2 bases and J lost 5, with 12 bases in between. The DNA of the CDR3 is TGTGCCAGCTCACCAGGGCAGGGTATGGAGACCCAGTACTTC. Amino acid sequence: CASSPGQGMETQYF.

The V gene is TRBV2, the J gene TRBJ2-3; 8 positions match TRBD1. The germline V gene has CDR1 SNHLY and CDR2 FYNNEI. With 3 bases clipped from V and 6 bases from J, the junction kept 11 bases outside the gene matches. The CDR3 totals 16 residues. CDR3 residues: CASSDGRGRVYDTQYF. CDR3 coding DNA: TGTGCCAGCAGTGACGGCAGGGGGCGGGTATACGATACGCAGTATTTT.

The chain joins TRBV19 to TRBJ1-1; possibly TRBD1 for D (5 bases). V dropped 9 bases and J dropped 7 bases, with 9 bases sitting between them. The V gene's germline CDR1 is LNHDA and CDR2 SQIVND (reference sequence). The CDR3 extends over 10 amino acids. The CDR3 sequence is CASWGGEAFF. In DNA form, the CDR3 reads TGTGCCAGCTGGGGGGGTGAAGCTTTCTTT.

This clone was detected only a few times. The chain joins TRBV19 to TRBJ1-4; no definite D call. The length of the CDR3 is 12 residues. V was shortened by 7 bases and J by 8 bases, with 11 bases between the two germline ends. In germline, CDR1 is LNHDA, CDR2 SQIVND (reference sequence). The CDR3 DNA is TGTGCCAGTAACTACCGACTGGAAAAACTGTTTTTT. It codes for CASNYRLEKLFF.

This clone has a handful of counts. The chain is built from TRBV28 and TRBJ2-1; TRBD2 might be the D (5 bases). Germline CDR1 reads MDHEN; CDR2 reads SYDVKM. CDR3 length: 16 residues. Trimming took off 5 bases at V and 7 bases at J, with 21 bases between the two ends. In DNA, the CDR3 is TGTGCCAGCAGTACCTTAGACTACCTCTCTCGAAATGAGCAGTTCTTC. Protein: CASSTLDYLSRNEQFF.

In this sample, this clone turned up a few times. This chain joins TRBV5-4 and TRBJ2-2, with D possibly TRBD2 on 6 matching bases. CDR3 length: 14 amino acids. Trimming cost V 4 bases and J 1 base, with 8 bases left between them. The germline V gene encodes CDR1 SGHNT and CDR2 YYREEE (reference sequence). The chain's CDR3 is CASSPRENTGELFF. CDR3 coding DNA: TGTGCCAGCAGCCCGCGGGAGAACACCGGGGAGCTGTTTTTT.

The V and J genes are TRBV4-3 and TRBJ2-1; D call uncertain. V lost 0 bases to trimming and J lost 1 base, with 10 bases between them. CDR3 length: 16 amino acids. CDR1 and CDR2 (germline): LGHNA, YSLEER. CDR3 protein: CASSQDLPLSYNEQFF. CDR3 bases: TGCGCCAGCAGCCAAGACTTACCCCTATCCTACAATGAGCAGTTCTTC.

The rearrangement joins TRBV10-3 to TRBJ2-1; 8 bases align to TRBD2. CDR1 and CDR2 from the germline V gene are ENHRY and SYGVKD. J gave up 6 bases and V 6 bases, and 4 bases lay outside the gene matches. CDR3 length equals 13 residues. The CDR3 protein is CAIRTGTSNEQFF. The CDR3 nucleotides read TGTGCCATCAGAACCGGGACTAGCAATGAGCAGTTCTTC.

This clone has a handful of counts. J is TRBJ1-5 and V is TRBV7-9, with 7 bases aligning to TRBD1. Germline V lookup: CDR1 SEHNR, CDR2 FQNEAQ (reference sequence). CDR3 length: 15 residues. V lost 4 bases and J lost 2; bases outside the gene matches: 5. CDR3 in amino acids: CASSYTGTGNQPQHF. CDR3 DNA sequence: TGTGCCAGCAGCTATACCGGGACAGGCAATCAGCCCCAGCATTTT.

This rearrangement joins TRBV7-2 to TRBJ2-1; D might be TRBD2 (5 bases). The CDR3 is 17 amino acids. V lost 2 bases and J 9 bases, leaving 23 bases between the germline ends. Germline CDR1 reads SGHTA; CDR2 reads FQGNSA. CDR3 nucleotides: TGTGCCAGCAGCTTAACCTTTGATAATTGGGGTGGGAGTGAGCAGTTCTTC. Translated: CASSLTFDNWGGSEQFF.

J is TRBJ2-1 and V is TRBV7-2, with D possibly TRBD2 on 5 matching bases. V was trimmed by 5 bases and J by 0 bases, leaving 5 bases between them. Germline-derived CDR1 and CDR2 are SGHTA and FQGNSA. The CDR3 sequence is 13 residues long. CDR3 sequence reads: CASSTSSYNEQFF. In nucleotides, the CDR3 is TGTGCCAGCAGCACTAGCTCCTACAATGAGCAGTTCTTC. Full variable domain (rest looked up from reference TRBV7-2 and TRBJ2-1): GAGVSQSPSNKVTEKGKDVELRCDPISGHTALYWYRQSLGQGLEFLIYFQGNSAPDKSGLPSDRFSAERTGGSVSTLTIQRTQQEDSAVYLCASSTSSYNEQFFGPGTRLTVL.

Here the CDR3 DNA reads TGCGCCAGCAGCCCAGGGGCAACGGGGCAAGAGACCCAGTACTTC. Translated: CASSPGATGQETQYF. The chain combines TRBV5-1 with TRBJ2-5; maybe TRBD1 (6 bases). CDR3 length: 15 residues. V was trimmed by 4 bases and J by 2 bases, leaving 15 bases between them. Looked up from germline, CDR1 is SGHRS and CDR2 is YFSETQ.

CDR3 DNA sequence: TGTGCCAGCAGCACCCACAGTTTTCTTAACTATGGCTACACCTTC. Protein: CASSTHSFLNYGYTF. The rearrangement joins TRBV5-8 to TRBJ1-2, with unresolved D. The CDR3 sequence is 15 residues long. V dropped 4 bases and J dropped 1 base, with 14 bases sitting between them. CDR1 is SGHTS and CDR2 is YDEGEE in the germline V gene.

The chain is built from TRBV28 and TRBJ2-7, with D possibly matching TRBD1 (6 bases). The CDR3 has 16 amino acids. Germline lookup yields CDR1 MDHEN and CDR2 SYDVKM. The V end lost 5 bases, the J end lost 0 bases, and 17 bases lay between the germline ends. CDR3 sequence reads: CASSTPGTYSSYEQYF. The CDR3 region has the DNA TGTGCCAGCAGTACTCCCGGGACATATAGCTCCTACGAGCAGTACTTC.

J is TRBJ1-3 and V is TRBV28, with 8 nucleotides matching TRBD1. Germline CDR1 MDHEN, CDR2 SYDVKM. The trim removed 9 bases at V and 4 bases at J, leaving 8 bases unmatched. There are 14 residues in the CDR3. CDR3 sequence reads: CASINRGSGNTIYF. For the CDR3, the DNA is TGTGCCAGTATCAACAGGGGGTCCGGAAACACCATATATTTT.

This chain links TRBV25-1 with TRBJ1-6; D unclear. The V end was cut by 4 bases, the J end by 4 bases, with 5 bases between. CDR1 and CDR2 (germline): MGHDK, SYGVNS. The CDR3 spans 13 residues. CDR3 loop: CASSGGYNSPLHF. The CDR3 nucleotides are TGTGCCAGCAGTGGAGGATATAATTCACCCCTCCACTTT.

In regard to this clone: Compared with germline, one end of the junction differs, possibly owing to a read error. This chain links TRBV28 with TRBJ2-7; weak D call: TRBD2 (6 bases). Germline V lookup: CDR1 MDHEN, CDR2 SYDVKM. CDR3 length: 14 residues. The CDR3 loop is CASRDAGLLYGQYF. The CDR3 region has the DNA TGTGCCAGTCGTGACGCTGGACTATTGTACGGGCAGTACTTC. The full variable domain, rest sourced from reference TRBV28 and TRBJ2-7, is DVKVTQSSRYLVKRTGEKVFLECVQDMDHENMFWYRQDPGLGLRLIYFSYDVKMKEKGDIPEGYSVSREKKERFSLILESASTNQTSMYLCASRDAGLLYGQYFGPGTRLTVT.

The J gene is TRBJ2-1, the V gene TRBV13; TRBD1 aligns across 11 bases. The CDR3 is 16 residues long. Germline CDR1 is PRHDT and CDR2 is FYEKMQ (reference sequence). V dropped 4 bases and J dropped 7; count of bases not matched to a gene: 9. The CDR3 sequence: CASSWDGTGGGNEQFF. In DNA form, the CDR3 reads TGTGCCAGCAGCTGGGACGGGACAGGGGGGGGTAATGAGCAGTTCTTC.

The chain links TRBV4-2 to TRBJ2-7, with 13 bases lining up with TRBD2. Germline values: CDR1 LGHNA, CDR2 YNFKEQ. Losses at the gene ends were 0 bases for V and 6 bases for J; bases not matched to a gene: 11. The CDR3 totals 18 residues. CDR3 sequence reads: CASSQDLATSGGRGEQYF. The DNA of the CDR3 is TGTGCCAGCAGCCAAGATCTCGCGACTAGCGGGGGGCGGGGCGAGCAGTACTTC.

The chain couples TRBV5-4 to TRBJ2-7, with 7 bases that match TRBD2. The CDR3 runs to 16 residues. Germline CDR1 SGHNT, CDR2 YYREEE (reference sequence). V lost 0 bases to trimming and J lost 2 bases; unmatched junction nucleotides: 8. Here the CDR3 reads CASSLAGASGTYEQYF. The CDR3 nucleotides are TGTGCCAGCAGCTTGGCCGGTGCTAGCGGCACCTACGAGCAGTACTTC.

This chain joins TRBV7-7 and TRBJ2-2, with D tentatively TRBD2 (5 bases). The CDR3 consists of 14 residues. V lost 1 base and J 8 bases, leaving 11 bases between the germline ends. Germline assignment: CDR1 SSHAT and CDR2 FNYEAQ (reference sequence). CDR3 bases: TGTGCCAGCAGCTTAGAGCCGGGATTGGGGGAGCTGTTTTTT. It specifies CASSLEPGLGELFF.

J is TRBJ2-1 and V is TRBV19; 10 nucleotides agree with TRBD1. Germline loops: CDR1 LNHDA, CDR2 SQIVND (reference sequence). The CDR3 sequence is 17 residues long. V trimming: 7 bases; J trimming: 2 bases; junction bases outside the gene matches: 11. CDR3 DNA: TGTGCCAGTACCACGTTTAGCGGACAGGGGGCCTACAATGAGCAGTTCTTC. It specifies CASTTFSGQGAYNEQFF.

As concerns this clone: This sample includes further DNA sequences coding for the same CDR3. The rearrangement uses TRBV9 and TRBJ1-3, with D perhaps matching TRBD1 (5 bases). Looked up from germline, CDR1 is SGDLS and CDR2 is YYNGEE. V was cut by 0 bases and J by 4 bases, with 20 bases left in between. This CDR3 region has 18 residues. DNA of the CDR3: TGTGCCAGCAGCGTAGCTCTTGGGGTCTGGGGCGGAGGAAACACCATATATTTT. Translated: CASSVALGVWGGGNTIYF. The variable domain in full, completed from reference TRBV9 and TRBJ1-3, reads DSGVTQTPKHLITATGQRVTLRCSPRSGDLSVYWYQQSLDQGLQFLIQYYNGEERAKGNILERFSAQQFPDLHSELNLSSLELGDSALYFCASSVALGVWGGGNTIYFGEGSWLTVV.

The chain is built from TRBV9 and TRBJ2-1; 9 positions match TRBD2. Unmatched junction bases numbered 10, after V lost 0 bases and J lost 3 bases. This CDR3 has 18 residues. Germline V gene lookup returns CDR1 SGDLS and CDR2 YYNGEE. This CDR3 reads CASSVDWAGGFRYNEQFF. The CDR3, as DNA: TGTGCCAGCAGCGTAGATTGGGCGGGAGGGTTCCGCTACAATGAGCAGTTCTTC. Variable domain in full (rest from reference TRBV9 and TRBJ2-1): DSGVTQTPKHLITATGQRVTLRCSPRSGDLSVYWYQQSLDQGLQFLIQYYNGEERAKGNILERFSAQQFPDLHSELNLSSLELGDSALYFCASSVDWAGGFRYNEQFFGPGTRLTVL.

CDR3 bases: TGTGCCAGCAGTTTGGGCAGCGGGACCAGCTCCTACGAGCAGTACTTC. This translates into CASSLGSGTSSYEQYF. The V call is TRBV27, the J call TRBJ2-7; the match to TRBD2 covers 7 bases. Germline loops: CDR1 MNHEY, CDR2 SMNVEV (reference sequence). V shed 3 bases and J 0 bases; nucleotides not matched to a gene: 8. There are 16 residues in the CDR3.

About this clone: Within the sample, other DNA sequences also encode this same CDR3. The chain's CDR3 is CASSLGLSTDTQYF. CDR3 in DNA: TGTGCCAGCAGCTTAGGACTTAGCACAGATACGCAGTATTTT. The rearrangement joins TRBV7-3 to TRBJ2-3; weak D call: TRBD2 (5 bases). The CDR3 spans 14 residues. Germline lookup yields CDR1 SGHTA and CDR2 FQGTGA. V shed 2 bases and J shed 0 bases, with 6 bases lying between them. The variable domain in full, completed from reference TRBV7-3 and TRBJ2-3, reads GAGVSQTPSNKVTEKGKYVELRCDPISGHTALYWYRQSLGQGPEFLIYFQGTGAADDSGLPNDRFFAVRPEGSVSTLKIQRTERGDSAVYLCASSLGLSTDTQYFGPGTRLTVL.

V usage is TRBV19 and J usage is TRBJ2-7; D ambiguous. The CDR3 runs to 11 residues. Trimming took off 3 bases at V and 5 bases at J, with 5 bases between the two ends. Germline V gene sequence: CDR1 LNHDA, CDR2 SQIVND (reference sequence). This CDR3 is CASSMPDEQYF. CDR3 bases: TGTGCCAGTAGTATGCCAGACGAGCAGTACTTC.